The TCR beta chain under discussion was sequenced for a study of CD8 T cells in Susac syndrome. The authors carried out high-throughput sequencing of TCR beta. They applied it to CD8+ and CD4+ T cells obtained from blood. CDR1 GTSNPN and CDR2 SVGIG come from the germline V gene (reference sequence). The CDR3 is made up of 15 amino acids. Trimming stripped 0 bases from V and 3 bases from J, with 11 bases between. It was with random hexamers that roughly 0.45 to 1 ug RNA was reverse transcribed. The TCR beta CDR3 was amplified by immunoSEQ multiplex PCR across 54 Vbeta, 13 Jbeta. MiXCR, applied by TCRdb to the immunoSEQ multiplex PCR reads, yields one record per CDR3 protein. This table has approximately 150,000 distinct CDR3 sequences, roughly 93% appearing once.

The sequenced material came from CD4+ T cells from PBMCs. This rearrangement joins TRBV30 to TRBJ2-2; D is unresolved. This TCR came from a human donor in good health. This chain's CDR3 is CAWSVGSFYTGELFF. As DNA, the CDR3 is TGTGCCTGGAGTGTAGGGTCCTTTTACACCGGGGAGCTGTTTTTT.